This TCR beta chain was recorded in a study of T cell responses to AZD1222 COVID-19 vaccine. Germline-derived CDR1 and CDR2 are SGHVS and FNYEAQ. This CDR3 spans 16 amino acids. J gave up 6 bases and V 5 bases, and 14 bases lay outside the gene matches. In its sample, this clone was seen a few times. Its antigen is not known. Overall study results and limits: A mostly white British donor set with more females was recruited, and clonal diversity was possibly underestimated. A rise in Spike-specific TCR breadth and depth followed two AZD1222 doses. Spike regions recognized by vaccine-associated CD4 TCRs spanned the protein, led by 160-218 and 743-854. Repertoires in all cases were sampled only once the peak T cell response had passed.

Clones were sequenced by immunoSEQ multiplex PCR, and TCRdb holds only the in-frame ones, with some missing. This sample has 100,000 to 150,000 clones, with about 90% found just once. Sequencing used peripheral blood, obtained 28 days after the second AZD1222 dose. The rearrangement joins TRBV7-6 to TRBJ1-2; TRBD1 matches at 8 bases. The TCR sequence derives from an adult who received the AZD1222 COVID-19 vaccine. The CDR3 sequence: CASSPSGQAIADGYTF. Here the CDR3 DNA reads TGTGCCAGCAGCCCGTCGGGACAGGCCATCGCGGATGGCTACACCTTC.